This TCR beta chain was documented in a study of blood T cell repertoires in COVID-19. The data were produced by immunoSEQ multiplex PCR, yet TCRdb's version contains in-frame clones alone and is incomplete. The sample records 45,000 to 60,000 clones, roughly 79% being singletons. V was pared by 4 bases and J by 4 bases, with 9 bases of the junction left unmatched. The CDR3 is 17 residues long. Germline V lookup: CDR1 ENHRY, CDR2 SYGVKD. Source material: peripheral blood. The chain joins TRBV10-3 to TRBJ2-7; 14 positions agree with TRBD2. The TCR sequence derives from a human donor with active or convalescent COVID-19. The donor label of this sample is uncertain. The CDR3 DNA follows: TGTGCCATCAGTGGGGGGACTAGCGGGAGAGGTACGTACGAGCAGTACTTC. It encodes CAISGGTSGRGTYEQYF.